The 5 T cell receptor beta chains below were found in one sample sequenced in a study of blood T cell repertoires in COVID-19. Repertoires were generated with immunoSEQ multiplex PCR, while TCRdb's copy carries only in-frame clones and drops some. The repertoire holds a few hundred thousand clones, with 85% to 90% as singletons. The sample taken for sequencing was PBMCs or T cells enriched from blood (not recorded which). The source of these receptors is a man younger than 45 who had recovered from COVID-19.

The table lists this clone with a few counts. The chain recombines TRBV6-2 or TRBV6-3 with TRBJ1-5; the match to TRBD1 covers 7 bases. Germline lookup yields CDR1 MNHEY and CDR2 SVGEGT. The CDR3 covers 16 residues. The trim removed 2 bases at V and 0 bases at J, leaving 4 bases unmatched. This chain's CDR3 is CASSYAGQYSNQPQHF. The CDR3 DNA is TGTGCCAGCAGTTACGCGGGACAGTATAGCAATCAGCCCCAGCATTTT.

This chain's CDR3 is CAWRGQGGTEAFF. The CDR3 nucleotides are TGTGCCTGGAGGGGACAGGGAGGCACTGAAGCTTTCTTT. The V gene is TRBV30, the J gene TRBJ1-1, with TRBD1 matching 9 bases. The trim removed 3 bases at V and 4 bases at J, leaving 3 bases unmatched. The germline gives CDR1 GTSNPN, CDR2 SVGIG (reference sequence). This CDR3 spans 13 amino acids.

This chain joins TRBV4-2 and TRBJ2-1; D might be TRBD2 (6 bases). Trimming took off 3 bases at V and 0 bases at J, with 12 bases between the two ends. This CDR3 contains 16 residues. In germline, CDR1 is LGHNA, CDR2 YNFKEQ. The CDR3 nucleotides are TGTGCCAGCAGCCAGGACTACGATAGCTCCTACAATGAGCAGTTCTTC. It codes for CASSQDYDSSYNEQFF.

The chain couples TRBV4-2 to TRBJ1-1; a weak D match, TRBD1 (5 bases). The CDR3 consists of 15 residues. In germline, CDR1 is LGHNA, CDR2 YNFKEQ. Trimming left V 6 bases short and J 0 bases short, with 14 bases between. The CDR3 reads CASRWGSNMNTEAFF. CDR3 coding DNA: TGTGCCAGCAGATGGGGCAGTAACATGAACACTGAAGCTTTCTTT.

The chain employs TRBV5-8 and TRBJ1-2, with D unresolved. Trimming cost V 0 bases and J 2 bases, with 8 bases left between them. Germline values: CDR1 SGHTS, CDR2 YDEGEE. The CDR3 extends over 14 amino acids. The DNA for the CDR3 is TGTGCCAGCAGCTTGGCCGGGAGCAACTATGGCTACACCTTC. Translation: CASSLAGSNYGYTF.